These T cell receptor beta chains were read from a single sample in a study of shared clonotypes between healthy human individuals. Only in-frame clones appear in the TCRdb table, and some are missing; sequencing was by immunoSEQ multiplex PCR. This sample carries around 500,000 clones, less than 80% of them seen once, and the ten largest clones take 10% to 15%. Sequencing input: PBMCs. These receptors were taken from a woman aged 40 to 50 in good health. Some clones in this sample may be carry-over from other donors' samples. The CDR3 runs from the conserved cysteine through the conserved F or W. The D gene is left open where the match is weak. Rows may omit the clone size; those that give it use once, few, many or a size class.

>TRBV29-1|.|TRBJ2-6|.
TGCAGCGTTCTGGGATCACTAATACAAAGTCGGGCCAACGTCCTGACTTTC
CSVLGSLIQSRANVLTF
>TRBV4-2|.|TRBJ2-3|TRBD2
TGTGCCAGCAGCCGGGGACTAGCGGGAGAAGGGGATACGCAGTATTTT
CASSRGLAGEGDTQYF
>TRBV9|.|TRBJ1-1|.
TGTGCCAGCAGCGTAGTAGGGGACGCATATAACACTGAAGCTTTCTTT
CASSVVGDAYNTEAFF
>TRBV2|few|TRBJ2-1|.
TGTGCCAGCAGTGTGGATGGCGGGTGCGATGAGCAGTTCTTC
CASSVDGGCDEQFF
>TRBV4-2|few|TRBJ2-4|.
TGTGCCAGCAGCCAAGTCGGGAACTCCGTAGCCAAAAACATTCAGTACTTC
CASSQVGNSVAKNIQYF
>TRBV5-6|few|TRBJ2-3|TRBD2
TGTGCCAGCAGCCGGACGAAGCGGGAAGCCGTTGAAGAGTATTTT
CASSRTKREAVEEYF
>TRBV7-9|.|TRBJ1-2|TRBD1
TGTGCCAGCAGCCCGGGGACAGACTATGGCTACACCTTC
CASSPGTDYGYTF
>TRBV5-1|few|TRBJ2-2|.
TGCGCCAGCAGCTTGGGGGTGCAACGCCCCGGGGAGCTGTTTTTT
CASSLGVQRPGELFF
>TRBV6-4|.|TRBJ2-3|.
TGTGCCAGCAGAGATACAGACAGGCCCACAGATACGCAGTATTTT
CASRDTDRPTDTQYF
>TRBV6-4|.|TRBJ2-1|.
TGTGCCAGCAGTGAGGAGGGACCGGGGTACAATGAGCAGTTCTTC
CASSEEGPGYNEQFF
>TRBV28|.|TRBJ1-3|.
TGTGCCAGCAGCCTAGACAACTCTGGAAACACCATATATTTT
CASSLDNSGNTIYF
>TRBV15|.|TRBJ2-2|.
TGTGCCACCAGCTTCCGTCCAGGGCTCGGGGAGCTGTTTTTT
CATSFRPGLGELFF
>TRBV4-1|.|TRBJ1-2|.
TGCGCCAGCAGCCAGCCCCAAACAGGAAGCTACAACTATGGCTACACCTTC
CASSQPQTGSYNYGYTF
>TRBV27|.|TRBJ2-5|TRBD1
TGTGCCAGCAAGACAACAGGGGCTCAAGAGACCCAGTACTTC
CASKTTGAQETQYF
>TRBV30|many|TRBJ2-5|.
TGTGCCTGGAGTGTACCAAGGTTAGGGCCAGGGACCCAGTACTTC
CAWSVPRLGPGTQYF
>TRBV11-2|.|TRBJ2-3|TRBD2
TGTGCCAGCAGCTCTTTAGCGGGGGGGACAGATACGCAGTATTTT
CASSSLAGGTDTQYF
>TRBV4-2|.|TRBJ1-1|TRBD1
TGTGCCAGCAGCCGAAGGGCCGGGACAGGGGTCACTGAAGCTTTCTTT
CASSRRAGTGVTEAFF
>TRBV2|.|TRBJ2-2|.
TGTGCCAGCAGTGAAAGAGGCTCCTTTTTCGGGGAGCTGTTTTTT
CASSERGSFFGELFF
>TRBV5-1|.|TRBJ1-1|.
TGCGCCAGCAGCTTGGACAGAGACACTGAAGCTTTCTTT
CASSLDRDTEAFF
>TRBV4-3|.|TRBJ2-1|TRBD2
TGCGCCAGCAGCCCAAGGACTAGCGGGAGCTCCTACAATGAGCAGTTCTTC
CASSPRTSGSSYNEQFF
>TRBV9|few|TRBJ2-2|TRBD1
TGTGCCAGCAGCGTCGGGACAGATGTCACCGGGGAGCTGTTTTTT
CASSVGTDVTGELFF
>TRBV19|.|TRBJ2-5|.
TGTGCCAGTAGTATAGTTGGTAGCGGAGCCCAAGAGACCCAGTACTTC
CASSIVGSGAQETQYF
>TRBV28|.|TRBJ2-4|TRBD1
TGTGCCAGCAGTTCCCATGAACAGACAGGGTCCAAAAACATTCAGTACTTC
CASSSHEQTGSKNIQYF
>TRBV5-6|.|TRBJ1-2|.
TGTGCCAGCAGCTCGTCGACGAAAGGACTGAGCAACTATGGCTACACCTTC
CASSSSTKGLSNYGYTF
>TRBV7-3|.|TRBJ2-1|TRBD2
TGTGCCAGCAGCCCCACCGGGAGCGGGAGGAGTGAGCAGTTCTTC
CASSPTGSGRSEQFF
>TRBV7-7|.|TRBJ2-7|.
TGTGCCAGCAGCCCGGGACCGCACTCCTACGAGCAGTACTTC
CASSPGPHSYEQYF
>TRBV7-2|.|TRBJ2-5|TRBD1
TGTGCCAGCAGCCCTACGACAGGGGGAGTTGAGACCCAGTACTTC
CASSPTTGGVETQYF
>TRBV7-9|many|TRBJ1-1|.
TGTGCCAGCAGCCCTCGAGGGGCTTGGACTGAAGCTTTCTTT
CASSPRGAWTEAFF
>TRBV10-3|.|TRBJ1-2|TRBD1
TGTGCCATCAGTGAAAAAGGGACAGACTATGGCTACACCTTC
CAISEKGTDYGYTF
>TRBV10-3|.|TRBJ2-7|TRBD2
TGTGCCATCAGTGAGTCGGGACTAGCGGTCGACGAGCAGTACTTC
CAISESGLAVDEQYF
>TRBV4-3|.|TRBJ1-1|.
TGCGCCAGCAGCCAAGGAGGGTACACTGAAGCTTTCTTT
CASSQGGYTEAFF
>TRBV7-3|.|TRBJ2-3|TRBD1
TGTGCCAGCAGCTCTCTGGGACAGACCTCCTTCTACACAGATACGCAGTATTTT
CASSSLGQTSFYTDTQYF
>TRBV10-1|.|TRBJ2-1|.
TGCGCCAGCAGTGAGACTGGGCATGAGCAGTTCTTC
CASSETGHEQFF
>TRBV18|.|TRBJ2-1|.
TGTGCCAGCATAGGCGGCTGGACTTACAATGAGCAGTTCTTC
CASIGGWTYNEQFF
>TRBV10-3|few|TRBJ2-5|.
TGTGCCATCAGTGCTGAGGTTCGTGAGACCCAGTACTTC
CAISAEVRETQYF
>TRBV11-2|.|TRBJ1-6|.
TGTGCCAGCAGGGGGAGGGGGAATTCACCCCTCCACTTT
CASRGRGNSPLHF
>TRBV2|.|TRBJ1-2|TRBD1
TGTGCCAGCAGGTCCTCACAGGGGGTTGGCTACACCTTC
CASRSSQGVGYTF
>TRBV6-5|.|TRBJ1-3|TRBD1
TGTGCCAGCAGTTCCCCGGGACAGGGGTCGGGAAACACCATATATTTT
CASSSPGQGSGNTIYF
>TRBV7-6|many|TRBJ2-2|TRBD2
TGTGCCAGCAGCTTAGCTAGCGGGCCGAACACCGGGGAGCTGTTTTTT
CASSLASGPNTGELFF
>TRBV6-5|few|TRBJ2-7|.
TGTGCCACCCAGACTAGTGGGTACGAGCAGTACTTC
CATQTSGYEQYF
>TRBV27|.|TRBJ2-7|TRBD1
TGTGCCAGCAGTCGGGCCGGGACAGGGTATCGATCGCAGTACTTC
CASSRAGTGYRSQYF
>TRBV28|.|TRBJ2-1|.
TGTGCCAGCAGTTTAAGTGGAGGACTCTACAATGAGCAGTTCTTC
CASSLSGGLYNEQFF
>TRBV7-2|.|TRBJ2-2|.
TGTGCCAGCAGCTTAGCGGGGAGACTCCCTGACACCGGGGAGCTGTTTTTT
CASSLAGRLPDTGELFF
>TRBV5-1|few|TRBJ1-1|.
TGCGCCAGCAGCTTTGCAGGTGCACGTAACACTGAAGCTTTCTTT
CASSFAGARNTEAFF
>TRBV18|.|TRBJ2-1|.
TGTGCCAGCTCACCACAAGGGGCCTACAATGAGCAGTTCTTC
CASSPQGAYNEQFF